The entry below describes one T cell receptor beta chain. No antigen is known for it. This record comes from a study of T cell responses to AZD1222 COVID-19 vaccine. Study-wide results and caveats: Unmutated regions of variants are reportedly targeted by nearly half of spike-specific TCRs. Only six individuals given AZD1222 were seropositive at baseline. Donors in the cohort were predominantly white British and more often female, and clonal diversity was possibly underestimated.

The data were produced by immunoSEQ multiplex PCR, yet TCRdb's version contains in-frame clones alone and is incomplete. The top ten clones hold 2% to 2.5% of a sample with about 100,000 clones, 70% to 90% of them seen once. Analyses pooled second doses at about 4 or about 12 weeks. CDR1 and CDR2 from the germline V gene are MDHEN and SYDVKM. This CDR3 spans 15 amino acids. V was pared by 6 bases and J by 0 bases, with 12 bases between. This receptor was identified in an adult who received the AZD1222 COVID-19 vaccine. J is TRBJ1-3 and V is TRBV28; D is uncertain. This specimen was peripheral blood, taken 28 days after the second AZD1222 dose. CDR3 region: CASSTAPGSGNTIYF. CDR3 coding DNA: TGTGCCAGCAGCACAGCGCCAGGCTCTGGAAACACCATATATTTT.